This T cell receptor beta chain was identified in a study of blood T cell repertoires in COVID-19. Study details: There were acute and convalescent COVID-19 samples, and they came from the United States, Italy and Spain. PBMCs, B-cell-depleted T cells, or T cells were the source of the cDNA or gDNA that made up the material.

Per the original data handling: Amplified reference gene primers provided the basis for estimating nucleated cell counts. Libraries were prepared by immunoSEQ multiplex PCR; TCRdb keeps only in-frame clonotypes and omits some of them. D and trimming were read from the DNA, whereas the V and J calls and clone size are those reported in that table. Seen here are around 150,000 clones, about four fifths observed once, and the top ten hold 2.2%. Germline-derived CDR1 and CDR2 are SNHLY and FYNNEI. CDR3 length: 17 residues. Deletions cut 0 bases from V and 2 bases from J, with 14 bases between. This clone was picked up one time.

The TCR originated in a man between 65 and 85 years old with acute or convalescent COVID-19. Specimen: peripheral blood. The chain has TRBV2 and TRBJ1-5; D may be TRBD1 (5 bases). CDR3 protein: CASSEAWGGRGNQPQHF. Written as DNA, the CDR3 is TGTGCCAGCAGTGAAGCGTGGGGAGGCAGGGGCAATCAGCCCCAGCATTTT.